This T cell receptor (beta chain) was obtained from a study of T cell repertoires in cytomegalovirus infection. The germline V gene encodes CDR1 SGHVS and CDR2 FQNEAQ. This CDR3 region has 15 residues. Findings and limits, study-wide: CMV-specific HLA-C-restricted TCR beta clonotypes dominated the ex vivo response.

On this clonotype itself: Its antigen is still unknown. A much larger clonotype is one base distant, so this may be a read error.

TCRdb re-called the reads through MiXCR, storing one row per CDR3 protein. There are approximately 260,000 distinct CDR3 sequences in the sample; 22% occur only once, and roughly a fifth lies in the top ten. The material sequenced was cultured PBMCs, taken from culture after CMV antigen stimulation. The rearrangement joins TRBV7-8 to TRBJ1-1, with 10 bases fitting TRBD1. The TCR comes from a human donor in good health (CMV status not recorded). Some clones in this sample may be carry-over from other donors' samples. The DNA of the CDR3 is TGTGTCACCTCGAGGACAGGGGGGATGAACACTGAAGCTTTCTTT. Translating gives CVTSRTGGMNTEAFF.